What follows are 4 T cell receptor beta chains derived from one specimen sequenced in a study of regulatory T cells in long-lasting Graves disease. To make TCR beta libraries, researchers used iRepertoire HTBI primers and Arm-PCR of CDR3 regions. TCRdb reprocessed the multiplex PCR reads via MiXCR and lists one record per CDR3 protein. The sample records about 520,000 distinct CDR3 sequences, approximately 12% being singletons. Noted time point: newly diagnosed GD, antithyroid drugs for less than 3 months. After RNA was extracted from PBMCs, the TCR library was made from it. This sample was also put to use in a study of T cells in Graves' hyperthyroidism and ophthalmopathy.

The sample in question was peripheral blood mononuclear cells (PBMCs), obtained at new diagnosis, from a patient treated with antithyroid drugs. The receptor set was obtained from a woman aged 30 to 39 with Graves disease.

V is TRBV9 and J is TRBJ2-3; 8 nucleotides match TRBD1. The V gene end was trimmed by 10 bases and the J gene end by 6 bases; junction bases not matched to a gene: 4. The CDR3 loop spans 11 amino acids. Germline lookup yields CDR1 SGDLS and CDR2 YYNGEE. The CDR3 loop is CASQGEDTQYF. In DNA, the CDR3 is TGTGCCTCACAGGGGGAGGATACGCAGTATTTT.

This clonotype was detected ten times or more. A read error is possible here, since a much larger clone lies one base away. The rearrangement uses TRBV11-2 and TRBJ2-1; D perhaps matches TRBD2 (6 bases). This CDR3 is built from 11 residues. Germline V CDR1 and CDR2: SGHAT, FQNNGV. The DNA of the CDR3 is TGTGCCGGCAGCCGGGGGATGGGGCAGTTCTTC. Amino acids: CAGSRGMGQFF. Full variable domain (missing parts from reference TRBV11-2 and TRBJ2-1): EAGVAQSPRYKIIEKRQSVAFWCNPISGHATLYWYQQILGQGPKLLIQFQNNGVVDDSQLPKDRFSAERLKGVDSTLKIQPAKLEDSAVYLCAGSRGMGQFFGPGTRLTVL.

V gene TRBV19 combines with J gene TRBJ2-2; TRBD1 is a possible D gene (6 bases). Germline lookup yields CDR1 LNHDA and CDR2 SQIVND (reference sequence). This CDR3 contains 13 residues. Deletions cut 6 bases from V and 3 bases from J, with 8 bases between. CDR3 coding DNA: TGTGCCAGTAGCACAGGGTACACCGGGGAGCTGTTTTTT. It translates to CASSTGYTGELFF.

This clonotype has more than one count but fewer than ten. The chain uses TRBV6-5 and TRBJ1-1; D gene ambiguous. The CDR3 runs 16 residues. V lost 2 bases to trimming and J lost 5 bases, with 18 bases between them. Germline V gives CDR1 MNHEY, CDR2 SVGAGI. DNA of the CDR3: TGTGCCAGCAGTTACAAGTACCTCGGAGGTAGGACTGAAGCTTTCTTT. Amino acids: CASSYKYLGGRTEAFF.